This T cell receptor beta chain was recovered during a study of T cells in Graves' hyperthyroidism and ophthalmopathy. Researchers took RNA transcripts and amplified the TCR beta CDR3 regions from them. First-round RT-PCR targeting the TCR CDR3 was performed with the HTBI primer set. TCRdb processed the multiplex PCR reads anew with MiXCR; each CDR3 protein has one entry. This sample has roughly 500,000 distinct CDR3 sequences, with about 46% found just once. Germline CDR1 reads LNHNV; CDR2 reads YYDKDF (reference sequence). V shed 1 base and J shed 1 base, with 11 bases lying between them. This CDR3 contains 15 residues.

Sequencing used peripheral blood or thyroid tissue (not recorded which). This clonotype was sampled from an adult woman with Graves' disease, either hyperthyroidism or ophthalmopathy (not recorded which). This chain joins TRBV15 and TRBJ2-7; D gene ambiguous. The chain's CDR3 is CATSRGFGHSYEQYF. DNA for the CDR3: TGTGCCACCAGCAGAGGGTTCGGGCATTCCTACGAGCAGTACTTC.